This TCR beta chain was sequenced during a study of T cell responses to AZD1222 COVID-19 vaccine. V was pared by 5 bases and J by 2 bases, with 17 bases between. The length of the CDR3 is 16 residues. Germline CDR1 MDHEN, CDR2 SYDVKM. Profiling relied on immunoSEQ multiplex PCR, and the TCRdb table lists in-frame clones only, not all of them. The sample shows some 120,000 clones, approximately 88% of them seen only once. This receptor was identified in an adult in good health. J is TRBJ2-3 and V is TRBV28; no clear D gene. The specimen was peripheral blood, collected on day 0 of AZD1222 vaccination. The CDR3 DNA follows: TGTGCCAGCAGTGGACCGGTCCAGACCTACACAGATACGCAGTATTTT. Translation gives CASSGPVQTYTDTQYF.